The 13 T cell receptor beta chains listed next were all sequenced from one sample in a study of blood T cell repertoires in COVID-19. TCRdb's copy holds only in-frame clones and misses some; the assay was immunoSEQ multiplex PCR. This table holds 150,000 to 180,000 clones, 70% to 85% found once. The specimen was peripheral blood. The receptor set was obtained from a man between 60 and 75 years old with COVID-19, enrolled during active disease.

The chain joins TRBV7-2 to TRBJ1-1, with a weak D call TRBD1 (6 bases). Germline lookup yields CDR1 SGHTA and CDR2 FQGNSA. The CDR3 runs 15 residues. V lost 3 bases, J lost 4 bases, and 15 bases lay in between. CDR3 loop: CASSFNPGAVTEAFF. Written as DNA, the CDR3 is TGTGCCAGCAGCTTCAACCCAGGGGCGGTCACTGAAGCTTTCTTT.

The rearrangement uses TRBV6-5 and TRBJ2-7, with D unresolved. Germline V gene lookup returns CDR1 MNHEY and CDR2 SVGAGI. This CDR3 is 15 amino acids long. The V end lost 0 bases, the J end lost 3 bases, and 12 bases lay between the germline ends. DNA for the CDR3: TGTGCCAGCAGTTACTCGCACAGATCATTCTACGAGCAGTACTTC. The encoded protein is CASSYSHRSFYEQYF.

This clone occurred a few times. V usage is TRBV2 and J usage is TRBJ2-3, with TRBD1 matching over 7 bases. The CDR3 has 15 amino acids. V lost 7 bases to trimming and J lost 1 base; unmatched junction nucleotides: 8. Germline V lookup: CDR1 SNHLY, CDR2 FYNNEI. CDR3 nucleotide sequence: TGTGCCAGCAAACCACAGGGGATTGGCACAGATACGCAGTATTTT. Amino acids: CASKPQGIGTDTQYF.

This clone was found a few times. The DNA for the CDR3 is TGTGCCAGCAGACTTAGACAGGTGAGAAACACCATATATTTT. Protein product: CASRLRQVRNTIYF. This chain connects TRBV3-1 (or the pseudogene TRBV3-2) to TRBJ1-3; possibly TRBD1 for D (6 bases). The CDR3 loop spans 14 amino acids. The V gene's germline CDR1 is LGHDT and CDR2 YNNKEL (reference sequence). Trimming removed 6 bases from V and 5 bases from J, with 14 bases in between.

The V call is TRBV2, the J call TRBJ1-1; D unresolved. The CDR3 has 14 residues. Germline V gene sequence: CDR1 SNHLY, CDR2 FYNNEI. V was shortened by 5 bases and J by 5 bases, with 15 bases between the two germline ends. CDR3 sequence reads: CASSTRIYETEAFF. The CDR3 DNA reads TGTGCCAGCAGTACGAGGATTTACGAGACTGAAGCTTTCTTT.

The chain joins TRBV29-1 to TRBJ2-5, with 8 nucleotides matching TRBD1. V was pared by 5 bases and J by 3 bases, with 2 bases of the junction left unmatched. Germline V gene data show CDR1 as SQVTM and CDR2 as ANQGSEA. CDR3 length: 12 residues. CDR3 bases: TGCAGCGTTTCGACAGGGGAAGAGACCCAGTACTTC. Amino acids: CSVSTGEETQYF.

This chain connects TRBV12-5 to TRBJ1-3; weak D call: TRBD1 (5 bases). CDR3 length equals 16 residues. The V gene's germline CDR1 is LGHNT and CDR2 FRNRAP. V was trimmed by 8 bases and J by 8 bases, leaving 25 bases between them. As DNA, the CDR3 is TGTGCTAGTCCTTCCGACAGACCTTTGGATGGGCACACCATATATTTT. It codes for CASPSDRPLDGHTIYF.

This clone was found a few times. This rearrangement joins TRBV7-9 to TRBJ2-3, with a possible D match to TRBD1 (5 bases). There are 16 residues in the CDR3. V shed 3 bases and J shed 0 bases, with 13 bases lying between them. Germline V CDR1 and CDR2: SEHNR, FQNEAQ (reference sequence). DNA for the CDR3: TGTGCCAGCAGCTTTATGACAGTTCTAAGCACAGATACGCAGTATTTT. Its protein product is CASSFMTVLSTDTQYF.

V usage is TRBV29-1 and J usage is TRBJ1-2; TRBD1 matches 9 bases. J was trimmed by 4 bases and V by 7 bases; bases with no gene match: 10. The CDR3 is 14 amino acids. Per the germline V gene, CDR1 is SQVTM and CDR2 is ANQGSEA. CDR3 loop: CSAPTGGSAYGYTF. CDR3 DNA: TGCAGCGCCCCGACAGGGGGATCGGCCTATGGCTACACCTTC.

For the CDR3, the DNA is TGTGCCAGCAGTTTAAGGGTTCAGGGACAGGGGCTTTTCGGCGGTTCACCCCTCCACTTT. Its protein is CASSLRVQGQGLFGGSPLHF. V gene TRBV27 combines with J gene TRBJ1-6; 10 bases match TRBD1. The CDR3 runs to 20 residues. J was trimmed by 9 bases and V by 2 bases; bases with no gene match: 19. Per germline, CDR1 MNHEY and CDR2 SMNVEV (reference sequence).

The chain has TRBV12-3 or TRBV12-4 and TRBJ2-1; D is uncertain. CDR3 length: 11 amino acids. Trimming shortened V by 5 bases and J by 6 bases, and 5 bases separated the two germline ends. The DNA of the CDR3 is TGTGCCAGCAGTCTCTCCAATGAGCAGTTCTTC. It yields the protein CASSLSNEQFF.

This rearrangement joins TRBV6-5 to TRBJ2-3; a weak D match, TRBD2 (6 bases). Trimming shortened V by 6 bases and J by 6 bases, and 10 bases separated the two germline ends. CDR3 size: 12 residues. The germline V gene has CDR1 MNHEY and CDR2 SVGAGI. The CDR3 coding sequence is TGTGCCAGCAGCGGGAGTACGGATACGCAGTATTTT. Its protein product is CASSGSTDTQYF.

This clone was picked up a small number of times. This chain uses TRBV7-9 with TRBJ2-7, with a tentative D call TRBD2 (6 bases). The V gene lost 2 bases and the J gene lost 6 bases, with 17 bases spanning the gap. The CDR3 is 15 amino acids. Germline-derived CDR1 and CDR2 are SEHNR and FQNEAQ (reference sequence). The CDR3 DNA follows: TGTGCCAGCAGCTTAATGTCGCCGGGGGTTGGCGAGCAGTACTTC. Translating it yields CASSLMSPGVGEQYF.